The rows below give T cell receptor beta chains drawn from one sample of a study of PD-L1 blockade in urothelial cancer. TCRdb's table, derived via immunoSEQ multiplex PCR, lists solely in-frame clones and lacks some. Counted here are about 86,000 clones, around 85% occurring once; the ten biggest clones make up 13% to 15%. The source was PBMCs, collected around atezolizumab (anti-PD-L1) treatment. The source is a man in his 60s with urothelial cancer. The conserved cysteine and the conserved F or W are not part of the CDR3 here. Each record gives: CDR3 protein, J gene, V gene.

CDR3aa: ASSYSHRETQY; j_gene: TRBJ2-5; v_gene: TRBV6-5
CDR3aa: ASSYARYGTAYADTQY; j_gene: TRBJ2-3; v_gene: TRBV7-6
CDR3aa: ASSVGSGQGGGYYEQY; j_gene: TRBJ2-7; v_gene: TRBV9
CDR3aa: ASSSSQAGKVFEQF; j_gene: TRBJ2-1; v_gene: TRBV5-6
CDR3aa: ASSRRLAGMPNEQF; j_gene: TRBJ2-1; v_gene: TRBV7-9
CDR3aa: ASSILLATDTQY; j_gene: TRBJ2-3; v_gene: TRBV19
CDR3aa: ASSALANTEAF; j_gene: TRBJ1-1; v_gene: TRBV19
CDR3aa: ASSVRAEVPGANVLT; j_gene: TRBJ2-6; v_gene: TRBV9
CDR3aa: SVKIAGVTSRQY; j_gene: TRBJ2-7; v_gene: TRBV29-1
CDR3aa: ASSYRTRPYEQY; j_gene: TRBJ2-7; v_gene: TRBV7-9
CDR3aa: ASSPGFSGANVLT; j_gene: TRBJ2-6; v_gene: TRBV5-6
CDR3aa: ASSLTFQGEAF; j_gene: TRBJ1-1; v_gene: TRBV7-3
CDR3aa: ATSRDGRAATDTQY; j_gene: TRBJ2-3; v_gene: TRBV15
CDR3aa: ASSLALGLDTQY; j_gene: TRBJ2-3; v_gene: TRBV7-2
CDR3aa: ASSPYSGNTIY; j_gene: TRBJ1-3; v_gene: TRBV18
CDR3aa: ASSGGNTEAF; j_gene: TRBJ1-1; v_gene: TRBV9
CDR3aa: ASSLGAYNQPQH; j_gene: TRBJ1-5; v_gene: TRBV7-8
CDR3aa: ASSGGDGYT; j_gene: TRBJ1-2; v_gene: TRBV18
CDR3aa: ASSLARAGELF; j_gene: TRBJ2-2; v_gene: TRBV7-6
CDR3aa: ASSLAGGPPDTQY; j_gene: TRBJ2-3; v_gene: TRBV6-4
CDR3aa: ASSRSGQNYNEQF; j_gene: TRBJ2-1; v_gene: TRBV7-3
CDR3aa: ASMIGATQY; j_gene: TRBJ2-3; v_gene: TRBV6-1
CDR3aa: ASSYQGHAF; j_gene: TRBJ1-1; v_gene: TRBV6-5
CDR3aa: ASSQDRGETKY; j_gene: TRBJ2-5; v_gene: TRBV4-2
CDR3aa: ASSQPREPRTDTQY; j_gene: TRBJ2-3; v_gene: TRBV4-1
CDR3aa: ASRGSPNSNQPQH; j_gene: TRBJ1-5; v_gene: TRBV5-1
CDR3aa: ALGQGAGGAF; j_gene: TRBJ1-1; v_gene: TRBV30
CDR3aa: ASSLARDRAIISYGYT; j_gene: TRBJ1-2; v_gene: TRBV7-9
CDR3aa: AITEPDTWGQF; j_gene: TRBJ2-1; v_gene: TRBV10-3
CDR3aa: ASSNPGLHYEQY; j_gene: TRBJ2-7; v_gene: TRBV19
CDR3aa: ASSVGQNNEKLF; j_gene: TRBJ1-4; v_gene: TRBV9
CDR3aa: ASSAATSRSYNEQF; j_gene: TRBJ2-1; v_gene: TRBV9
CDR3aa: ASSHLSSGGSQETQY; j_gene: TRBJ2-5; v_gene: TRBV4-2
CDR3aa: ASSLRGIAYEQY; j_gene: TRBJ2-7; v_gene: TRBV27
CDR3aa: ASSEGTVPGELF; j_gene: TRBJ2-2; v_gene: TRBV5-1
CDR3aa: ASGPAGGIYNEQF; j_gene: TRBJ2-1; v_gene: TRBV9
CDR3aa: ASSLNGQGQETQY; j_gene: TRBJ2-5; v_gene: TRBV11-3
CDR3aa: ASSSATGTADPNYGYT; j_gene: TRBJ1-2; v_gene: TRBV28
CDR3aa: ASSPSRGGYT; j_gene: TRBJ1-2; v_gene: TRBV7-2
CDR3aa: ASSFEDRGIYGYT; j_gene: TRBJ1-2; v_gene: TRBV7-9
CDR3aa: ASSGAGSSSYEQY; j_gene: TRBJ2-7; v_gene: TRBV19
CDR3aa: ASSEKESSYNSPLH; j_gene: TRBJ1-6; v_gene: TRBV25-1
CDR3aa: ASCPRQGADTQY; j_gene: TRBJ2-3; v_gene: TRBV7-8
CDR3aa: AWSVGGASYEQY; j_gene: TRBJ2-7; v_gene: TRBV30
CDR3aa: ASSSGDSLPYEQY; j_gene: TRBJ2-7; v_gene: TRBV5-1
CDR3aa: ASSEGLAQGRNEQF; j_gene: TRBJ2-1; v_gene: TRBV25-1
CDR3aa: AFKSTGSTEAF; j_gene: TRBJ1-1; v_gene: TRBV11-3
CDR3aa: ASSFRVNTEAF; j_gene: TRBJ1-1; v_gene: TRBV11-2
CDR3aa: ASSPGTSGNPYTDTQY; j_gene: TRBJ2-3; v_gene: TRBV7-6